This T cell receptor (beta chain) was observed in a study of identical twins. The sample holds a few counts of this clonotype. The V end lost 1 base, the J end lost 0 bases, and 18 bases lay between the germline ends. CDR3 length: 19 amino acids. Germline loops: CDR1 SGHAT, CDR2 FQNNGV. TCRdb ran MiXCR on the 5' RACE reads and lists one entry per CDR3 protein. The repertoire has 1.5 million to 2 million distinct CDR3 sequences, more than 30% of them found once; the top ten carry 0.25% to 0.3%. The chain uses TRBV11-2 and TRBJ1-4; TRBD1 is a possible D gene (5 bases). This sequence was found in a newborn girl in good health. The sequenced material came from cord blood. The CDR3: CASSLVLSGRGATNEKLFF. As DNA, the CDR3 is TGTGCCAGCAGCTTAGTATTGTCAGGACGAGGGGCAACTAATGAAAAACTGTTTTTT.